This record concerns one T cell receptor beta chain sequence. Its antigen remains unidentified. This entry is derived from a study of cytomegalovirus exposure and HLA in healthy donors. Study-wide points: Listed as cytomegalovirus-associated were more than 150 TCR beta chains. The classifier reportedly diagnosed cytomegalovirus status with high specificity and sensitivity. The finding came from a later analysis; first-cohort TCR clusters tended to co-occur in the 110 or so validation repertoires.

The CDR3 is 15 residues long. Trimming removed 10 bases at V and 4 bases at J, with 20 bases between. CDR1 is ENHRY, CDR2 SYGVKD, per germline. The repertoire was sequenced with immunoSEQ multiplex PCR; TCRdb's copy has only in-frame clones and lacks some. The data hold a few hundred thousand clones, with around 89% observed a single time. The receptor comes from a woman aged 18-30 years in good health and CMV-seronegative. The specimen sequenced was PBMCs. J is TRBJ2-1 and V is TRBV10-3; TRBD1 is a possible D gene (6 bases). As DNA, the CDR3 is TGTGCCACCATAGGGAGTACAGGGTTGTACAATGAGCAGTTCTTC. This sequence encodes CATIGSTGLYNEQFF.